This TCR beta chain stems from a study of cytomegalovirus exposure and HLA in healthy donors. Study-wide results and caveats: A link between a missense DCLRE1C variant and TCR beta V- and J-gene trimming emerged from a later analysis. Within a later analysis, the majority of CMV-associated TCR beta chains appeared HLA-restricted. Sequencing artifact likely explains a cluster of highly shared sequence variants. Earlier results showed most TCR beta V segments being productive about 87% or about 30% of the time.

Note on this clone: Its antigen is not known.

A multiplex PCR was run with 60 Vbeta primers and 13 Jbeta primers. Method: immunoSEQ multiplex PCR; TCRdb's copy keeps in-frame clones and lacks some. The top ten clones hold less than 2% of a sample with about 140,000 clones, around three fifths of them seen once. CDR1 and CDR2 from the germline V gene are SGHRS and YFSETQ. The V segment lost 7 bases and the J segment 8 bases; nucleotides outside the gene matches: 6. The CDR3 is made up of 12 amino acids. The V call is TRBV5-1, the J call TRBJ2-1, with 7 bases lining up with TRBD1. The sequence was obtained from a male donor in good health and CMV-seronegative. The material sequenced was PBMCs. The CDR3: CASGSQGHEQFF. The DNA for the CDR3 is TGCGCCAGCGGTTCACAGGGGCATGAGCAGTTCTTC.